This T cell receptor (beta chain) emerged from a study of OX40 agonist ivuxolimab in advanced cancers. The table came from immunoSEQ multiplex PCR; TCRdb's copy has only in-frame clones and leaves some out. The repertoire holds about 73,000 clones, roughly nine tenths seen once, with 0.68% in the top ten. The CDR3 contains 15 residues. Germline CDR1 reads SQVTM; CDR2 reads ANQGSEA. With 4 bases removed from V and 4 bases from J, the gap between germline ends came to 19 bases. The sequenced sample was CD4+ or CD8+ T cells sorted from blood, obtained in a trial of the OX40 agonist ivuxolimab. The V gene is TRBV29-1, the J gene TRBJ1-2; the D gene is possibly TRBD1 (6 bases). The TCR was taken from an adult with an advanced solid tumor such as melanoma, head and neck, liver or kidney cancer. In nucleotides, the CDR3 is TGCAGCGTTGCATTTCCTCGACAGGCGGTCTATGGCTACACCTTC. It is translated as CSVAFPRQAVYGYTF.